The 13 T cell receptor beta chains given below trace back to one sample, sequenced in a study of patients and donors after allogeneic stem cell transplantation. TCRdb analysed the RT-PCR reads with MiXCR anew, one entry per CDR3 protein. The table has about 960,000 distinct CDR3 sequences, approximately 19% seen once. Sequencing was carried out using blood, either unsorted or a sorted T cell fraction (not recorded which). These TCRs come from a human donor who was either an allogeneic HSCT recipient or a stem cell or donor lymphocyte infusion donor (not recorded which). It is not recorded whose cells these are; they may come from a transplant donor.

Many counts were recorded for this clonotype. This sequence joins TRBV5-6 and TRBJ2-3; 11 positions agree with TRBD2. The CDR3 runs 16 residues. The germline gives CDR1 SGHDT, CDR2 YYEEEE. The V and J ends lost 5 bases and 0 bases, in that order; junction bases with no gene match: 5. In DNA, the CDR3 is TGTGCCAGCAGAACGGGGACTAGCGGTAGCACAGATACGCAGTATTTT. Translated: CASRTGTSGSTDTQYF.

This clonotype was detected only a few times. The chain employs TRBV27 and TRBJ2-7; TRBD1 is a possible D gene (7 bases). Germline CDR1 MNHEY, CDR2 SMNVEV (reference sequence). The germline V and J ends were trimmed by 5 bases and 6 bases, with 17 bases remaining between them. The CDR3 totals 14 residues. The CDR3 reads CASSQTGRQGEQYF. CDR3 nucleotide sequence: TGTGCCAGCAGTCAGACAGGGAGGCAGGGCGAGCAGTACTTC.

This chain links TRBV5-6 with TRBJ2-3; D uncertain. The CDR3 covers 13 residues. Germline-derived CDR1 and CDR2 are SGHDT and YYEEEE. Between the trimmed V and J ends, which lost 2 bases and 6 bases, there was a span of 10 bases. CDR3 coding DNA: TGTGCCAGCAGCTTAGCACAATCGGATACGCAGTATTTT. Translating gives CASSLAQSDTQYF.

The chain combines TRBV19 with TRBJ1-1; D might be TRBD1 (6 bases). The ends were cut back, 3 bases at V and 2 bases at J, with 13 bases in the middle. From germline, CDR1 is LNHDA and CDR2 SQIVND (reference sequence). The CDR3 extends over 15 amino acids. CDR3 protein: CASSITGFPNTEAFF. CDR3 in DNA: TGTGCCAGTAGTATCACAGGGTTCCCCAACACTGAAGCTTTCTTT.

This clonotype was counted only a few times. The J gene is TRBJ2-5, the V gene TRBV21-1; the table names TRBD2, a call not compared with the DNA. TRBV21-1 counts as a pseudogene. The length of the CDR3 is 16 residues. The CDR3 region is CASSSSGGVLQETQYF. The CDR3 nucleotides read TGTGCCAGCAGCTCTAGCGGGGGGGTGCTACAGGAGACCCAGTACTTC.

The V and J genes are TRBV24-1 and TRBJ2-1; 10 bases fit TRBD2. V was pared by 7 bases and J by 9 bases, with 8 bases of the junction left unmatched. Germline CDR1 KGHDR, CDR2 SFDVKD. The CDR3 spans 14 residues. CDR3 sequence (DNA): TGTGCCACCAGGGGAACTAGCGGGATTGGTGAGCAGTTCTTC. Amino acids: CATRGTSGIGEQFF.

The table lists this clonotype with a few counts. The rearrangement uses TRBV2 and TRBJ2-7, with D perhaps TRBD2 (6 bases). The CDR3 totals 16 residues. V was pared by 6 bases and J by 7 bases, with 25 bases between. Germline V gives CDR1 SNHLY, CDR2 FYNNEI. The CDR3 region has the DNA TGTGCCAGCAGCCAAATGGGACTCGACAAGCCGGCGGAGCAGTACTTC. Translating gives CASSQMGLDKPAEQYF.

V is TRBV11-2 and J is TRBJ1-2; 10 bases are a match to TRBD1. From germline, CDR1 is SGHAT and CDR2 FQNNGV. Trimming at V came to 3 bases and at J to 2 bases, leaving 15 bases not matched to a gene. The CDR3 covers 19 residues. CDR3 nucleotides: TGTGCCAGCAGCTTGGGGCCCGTGACAGGGGGCGCGAAGAACTATGGCTACACCTTC. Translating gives CASSLGPVTGGAKNYGYTF.

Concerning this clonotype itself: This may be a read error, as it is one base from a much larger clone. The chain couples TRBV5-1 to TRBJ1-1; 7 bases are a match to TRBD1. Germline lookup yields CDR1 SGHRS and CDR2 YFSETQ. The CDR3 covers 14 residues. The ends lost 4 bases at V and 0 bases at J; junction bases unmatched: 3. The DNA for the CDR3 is TGCGCCAGCAGCCGGGACAGTATGAACACTGAAGCTTTCTTT. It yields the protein CASSRDSMNTEAFF.

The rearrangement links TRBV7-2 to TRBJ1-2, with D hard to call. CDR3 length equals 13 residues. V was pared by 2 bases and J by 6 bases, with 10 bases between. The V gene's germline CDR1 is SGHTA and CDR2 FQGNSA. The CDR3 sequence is CASSLKGRNGYTF. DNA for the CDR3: TGTGCCAGCAGCTTAAAGGGAAGGAATGGCTACACCTTC.

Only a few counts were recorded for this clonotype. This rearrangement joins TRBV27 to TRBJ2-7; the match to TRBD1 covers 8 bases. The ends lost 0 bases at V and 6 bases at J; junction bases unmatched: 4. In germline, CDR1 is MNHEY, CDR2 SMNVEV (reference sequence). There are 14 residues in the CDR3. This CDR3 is CASSLSPTGGEQYF. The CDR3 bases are TGTGCCAGCAGTTTATCCCCTACAGGGGGCGAGCAGTACTTC.

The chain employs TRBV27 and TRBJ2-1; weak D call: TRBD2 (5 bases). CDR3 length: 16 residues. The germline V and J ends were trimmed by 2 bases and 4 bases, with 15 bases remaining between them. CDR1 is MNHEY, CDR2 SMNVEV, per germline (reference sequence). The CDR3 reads CASSLGLWERYNEQFF. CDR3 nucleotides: TGTGCCAGCAGTTTAGGATTATGGGAGCGATACAATGAGCAGTTCTTC.

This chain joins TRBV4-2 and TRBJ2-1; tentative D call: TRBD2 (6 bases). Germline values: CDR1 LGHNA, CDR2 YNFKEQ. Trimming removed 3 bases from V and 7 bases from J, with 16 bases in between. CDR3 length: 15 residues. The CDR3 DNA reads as TGTGCCAGCAGCCATGGGACTGTGGGCCAAAATGAGCAGTTCTTC. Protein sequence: CASSHGTVGQNEQFF.